A single T cell receptor (beta chain) is shown here with its context. Its antigen remains unknown. TCRdb's table, derived via immunoSEQ multiplex PCR, lists solely in-frame clones and lacks some. The table includes approximately 98,000 clones, just under 95% detected once. This sample is part of a study of siplizumab effects on memory and regulatory T cells. Findings and limits, study-wide: Naive T cells looked more diverse than memory cells and looked like major alloresponse contributors.

The origin of this receptor is a human donor in good health. Sequences were obtained from non-Treg CD4+ T cells sorted from blood.

The CDR3 nucleotides read TGTGCCAGCAGCCAAGCTCCCGGGACTAGCGGGATCCCTGGGGCCAACGTCCTGACTTTC. It translates to CASSQAPGTSGIPGANVLTF. The rearrangement joins TRBV4-2 to TRBJ2-6; 13 bases agree with TRBD2. The germline V gene has CDR1 LGHNA and CDR2 YNFKEQ. V shed 1 base, J shed 2 bases, and the junction held 8 bases outside the gene matches. This CDR3 contains 20 residues.